This T cell receptor (beta chain) derives from a study of blood T cell repertoires in COVID-19. The ends lost 5 bases at V and 7 bases at J; junction bases unmatched: 16. CDR1 and CDR2 (germline): MNHNY, SVGAGI (reference sequence). This CDR3 spans 18 amino acids. Methods used by the authors: Amplification with reference gene primers provided the estimates of nucleated cell counts. The assay was immunoSEQ multiplex PCR, and TCRdb's table has in-frame clones only and misses some. V and J calls and clone size are copied from that table; D and trimming were computed from the DNA. Among around 310,000 clones listed, approximately 89% were seen once.

This TCR came from a woman in her thirties who had recovered from COVID-19. Sequencing was carried out using PBMCs or T cells enriched from blood (not recorded which). The chain has TRBV6-6 and TRBJ2-1; 11 bases fit TRBD2. In nucleotides, the CDR3 is TGTGCCAGCAGTCGACAAGATTTACTAGCGGGAGTCGCGAATGAGCAGTTCTTC. This gives the protein CASSRQDLLAGVANEQFF.